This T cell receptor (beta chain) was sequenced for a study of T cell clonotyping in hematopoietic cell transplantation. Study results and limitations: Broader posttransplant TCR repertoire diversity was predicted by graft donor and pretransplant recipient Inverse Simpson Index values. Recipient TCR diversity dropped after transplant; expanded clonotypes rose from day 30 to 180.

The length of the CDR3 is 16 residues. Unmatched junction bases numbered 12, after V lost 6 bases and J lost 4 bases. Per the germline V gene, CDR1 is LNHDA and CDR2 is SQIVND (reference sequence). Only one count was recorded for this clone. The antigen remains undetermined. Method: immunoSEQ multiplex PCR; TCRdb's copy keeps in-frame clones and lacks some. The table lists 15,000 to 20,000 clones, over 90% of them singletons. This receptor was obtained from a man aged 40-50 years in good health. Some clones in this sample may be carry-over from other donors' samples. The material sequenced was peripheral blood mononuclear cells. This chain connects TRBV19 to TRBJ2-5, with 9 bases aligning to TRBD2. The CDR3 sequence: CASRDAGGHQGETQYF. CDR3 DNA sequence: TGTGCCAGTAGGGACGCGGGAGGGCATCAGGGAGAGACCCAGTACTTC.